A single sample is the source of the 17 T cell receptor beta chains below, sequenced in a study of blood T cell repertoires in COVID-19 (dated by TCRdb to 2020 to 2022). Library creation used the immunoSEQ multiplex PCR assay. Drawn from immuneACCESS, this table holds only the in-frame rearrangements with V and J called that TCRdb kept. Clones are partly lost; checked studies trace under half to an unresolved V gene and leave the rest unexplained. This sample gives a few hundred thousand clones in total; 80% to 90% of them show up just once. Around 2.2% of the sample lies in the top ten. The sequenced material came from PBMCs or T cells enriched from blood (not recorded which). The receptors originated from a man younger than 45 who had recovered from COVID-19.

CDR3 amino acids: CASSLSQVFSYEQYF. CDR3 bases: TGTGCCAGCAGCTTGAGTCAGGTTTTCTCCTACGAGCAGTACTTC. V usage is TRBV7-9 and J usage is TRBJ2-7; D gene unclear. CDR1 SEHNR and CDR2 FQNEAQ come from the germline V gene (reference sequence). The CDR3 is 15 residues long. Between the trimmed V and J ends, which lost 3 bases and 0 bases, there was a span of 12 bases.

DNA of the CDR3: TGTGCCAGCATGAACAGGGGCAAGAATGAAAAACTGTTTTTT. It is translated as CASMNRGKNEKLFF. This sequence joins TRBV25-1 and TRBJ1-4; 7 bases are shared with TRBD1. V dropped 7 bases and J dropped 5; count of bases not matched to a gene: 7. The length of the CDR3 is 14 residues. Germline values: CDR1 MGHDK, CDR2 SYGVNS.

This rearrangement joins TRBV11-2 to TRBJ1-1; D not resolved. The CDR3 runs to 15 residues. Trimming took 0 bases from V and 0 from J, leaving 8 bases between them. The germline CDR1 and CDR2 sequences are SGHAT and FQNNGV. The CDR3 coding sequence is TGTGCCAGCAGCTTAGACCCCCTAATGAACACTGAAGCTTTCTTT. Amino acids: CASSLDPLMNTEAFF.

As for this clone: The junction and the germline gene differ at one end; a read error may be behind it. The V call is TRBV7-7, the J call TRBJ2-5; 9 nucleotides align to TRBD1. This CDR3 is 15 amino acids long. The germline gives CDR1 SSHAT, CDR2 FNYEAQ (reference sequence). The CDR3 spells CASSSGTGSFETQYF. DNA for the CDR3: TGTGCTAGCAGCTCTGGGACAGGGTCTTTTGAGACCCAGTACTTC.

This chain connects TRBV9 to TRBJ1-1; D is undetermined. Germline values: CDR1 SGDLS, CDR2 YYNGEE. Between the trimmed V and J ends, which lost 0 bases and 1 base, there was a span of 4 bases. The CDR3 runs 13 residues. This CDR3 reads CASSVDWNTEAFF. As DNA, the CDR3 is TGTGCCAGCAGCGTAGACTGGAACACTGAAGCTTTCTTT.

The V gene is TRBV5-1, the J gene TRBJ1-6; no reliable D call. The CDR3 is made up of 14 amino acids. Germline-derived CDR1 and CDR2 are SGHRS and YFSETQ. Trimming took 0 bases from V and 8 from J, leaving 9 bases between them. CDR3 DNA: TGCGCCAGCAGCTTGGATCACGGGGATTCACCCCTCCACTTT. Amino acids: CASSLDHGDSPLHF.

This chain connects TRBV6-5 to TRBJ1-5, with 7 positions matching TRBD1. Per the germline V gene, CDR1 is MNHEY and CDR2 is SVGAGI. The CDR3 extends over 13 amino acids. V shed 6 bases and J 7 bases; nucleotides not matched to a gene: 6. CDR3 residues: CASRPSQGQPQHF. CDR3 nucleotides: TGTGCCAGCAGACCCTCACAGGGGCAGCCCCAGCATTTT.

This clone has more than one count but fewer than ten. The chain recombines TRBV6-2 or TRBV6-3 with TRBJ1-5, with D tentatively TRBD1 (5 bases). The CDR3 length is 13 residues. V was pared by 6 bases and J by 9 bases, with 15 bases between. Germline V gene data show CDR1 as MNHEY and CDR2 as SVGEGT. The DNA for the CDR3 is TGTGCCAGCAGCCCGGACATAGTTAGGCCCCAGCATTTT. It translates to CASSPDIVRPQHF.

The chain recombines TRBV7-9 with TRBJ2-7; no definite D call. The CDR3 runs 15 residues. V was shortened by 1 base and J by 2 bases, with 12 bases between the two germline ends. Germline V lookup: CDR1 SEHNR, CDR2 FQNEAQ (reference sequence). CDR3 residues: CASSLGGSGTYEQYF. The CDR3 region has the DNA TGTGCCAGCAGCTTAGGTGGTTCAGGAACCTACGAGCAGTACTTC.

There are a few counts of this clone. The chain uses TRBV7-3 and TRBJ2-7; TRBD2 might be the D (6 bases). Between the trimmed V and J ends, which lost 0 bases and 4 bases, there was a span of 13 bases. The CDR3 length is 15 residues. CDR1 and CDR2 (germline): SGHTA, FQGTGA. The CDR3 protein is CASSLTSGLGYEQYF. CDR3 nucleotides: TGTGCCAGCAGCTTAACAAGCGGGCTAGGGTACGAGCAGTACTTC.

The chain joins TRBV18 to TRBJ2-7; TRBD1 matches 11 bases. The CDR3 contains 16 residues. CDR1 is KGHSH, CDR2 LQKENI, per germline. The V segment lost 6 bases and the J segment 1 base; nucleotides outside the gene matches: 8. The CDR3 sequence is CASSPLWDRGSYEQYF. The CDR3 DNA is TGTGCCAGCTCCCCTCTGTGGGACAGGGGGTCCTACGAGCAGTACTTC.

This sequence joins TRBV6-5 and TRBJ1-2; no clear D. This CDR3 comprises 14 residues. The V gene's germline CDR1 is MNHEY and CDR2 SVGAGI. Deletions cut 0 bases from V and 2 bases from J, with 7 bases between. Written as DNA, the CDR3 is TGTGCCAGCAGTTACTCATACAGAAACTATGGCTACACCTTC. It codes for CASSYSYRNYGYTF.

The chain employs TRBV3-1 (or the pseudogene TRBV3-2) and TRBJ1-2; D is unresolved. Germline CDR1 and CDR2: LGHDT and YNNKEL (reference sequence). Between the trimmed V and J ends, which lost 5 bases and 8 bases, there was a span of 12 bases. This CDR3 region has 12 residues. CDR3 region: CASSSRESGYTF. CDR3 sequence (DNA): TGTGCCAGCAGCTCGCGTGAGTCGGGCTACACCTTC.

The chain joins TRBV5-1 to TRBJ2-7, with a possible D match to TRBD1 (5 bases). CDR1 SGHRS and CDR2 YFSETQ come from the germline V gene. V lost 5 bases, J lost 2 bases, and 14 bases lay in between. This CDR3 comprises 14 residues. CDR3 nucleotides: TGCGCCAGCAGACCCAGGGTCGACACCTACGAGCAGTACTTC. Amino acid sequence: CASRPRVDTYEQYF.

The chain links TRBV19 to TRBJ1-2, with TRBD1 as a possible D gene (6 bases). Germline loops: CDR1 LNHDA, CDR2 SQIVND (reference sequence). V lost 5 bases, J lost 8 bases, and 15 bases lay in between. The CDR3 is 13 amino acids. CDR3 protein: CASSDTGNGGYTF. In DNA, the CDR3 is TGTGCCAGTAGTGACACAGGGAATGGGGGCTACACCTTC.

The V and J genes are TRBV6-5 and TRBJ2-6, with D unresolved. The CDR3 spans 15 residues. V lost 1 base, J lost 0 bases, and 4 bases lay in between. Germline CDR1 MNHEY, CDR2 SVGAGI. The DNA of the CDR3 is TGTGCCAGCAGTTACTTCGTCTCTGGGGCCAACGTCCTGACTTTC. Translated: CASSYFVSGANVLTF.

This chain uses TRBV6-5 with TRBJ2-3; 10 bases match TRBD1. Germline CDR1 and CDR2: MNHEY and SVGAGI. The CDR3 is made up of 15 amino acids. Germline trimming cut 6 bases from V and 14 bases from J; bases unmatched to any gene: 17. The CDR3 is CASRLGQGRSMSRYF. In nucleotides, the CDR3 is TGTGCCAGCAGGTTGGGACAGGGGAGGTCCATGAGTCGGTATTTT.